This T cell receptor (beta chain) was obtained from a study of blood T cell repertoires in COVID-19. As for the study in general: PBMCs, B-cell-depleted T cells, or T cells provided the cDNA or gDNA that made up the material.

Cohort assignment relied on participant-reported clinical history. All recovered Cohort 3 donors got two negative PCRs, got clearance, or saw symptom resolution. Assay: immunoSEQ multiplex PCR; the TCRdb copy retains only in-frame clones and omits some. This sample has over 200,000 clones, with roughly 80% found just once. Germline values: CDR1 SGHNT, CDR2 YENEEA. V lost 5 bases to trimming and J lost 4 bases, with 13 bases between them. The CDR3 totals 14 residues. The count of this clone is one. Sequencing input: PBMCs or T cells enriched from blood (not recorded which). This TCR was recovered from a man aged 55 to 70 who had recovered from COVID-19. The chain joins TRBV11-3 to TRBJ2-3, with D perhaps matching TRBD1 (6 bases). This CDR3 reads CASSLGRGSDTQYF. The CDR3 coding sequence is TGTGCCAGCAGCCTGGGCAGGGGTTCAGATACGCAGTATTTT.